The 9 T cell receptor beta chains reported below all come from one sample, sequenced in a study of T cells in Graves' hyperthyroidism and ophthalmopathy. There were TCR beta CDR3 regions amplified from RNA transcripts. HTBI primers drove first-round RT-PCR of the TCR CDR3. TCRdb used MiXCR to reprocess the multiplex PCR reads, holding one entry per CDR3 protein. The table includes hundreds of thousands of distinct CDR3 sequences, about 16% detected once. The material sequenced was blood. The receptors stem from a woman between 18 and 30 years old with Graves' ophthalmopathy.

In its sample, this clonotype was seen many times. The chain uses TRBV5-6 and TRBJ2-2; unclear D gene. The CDR3 contains 16 residues. Germline CDR1 is SGHDT and CDR2 is YYEEEE. Deletions cut 0 bases from V and 5 bases from J, with 14 bases between. CDR3 loop: CASSLEGLSGTGELFF. CDR3 nucleotides: TGTGCCAGCAGCTTGGAAGGGTTAAGTGGGACCGGGGAGCTGTTTTTT.

Many counts were recorded for this clonotype. The chain combines TRBV28 with TRBJ1-1; possible D gene TRBD1, 5 bases. The CDR3 runs to 15 residues. CDR1 is MDHEN and CDR2 is SYDVKM in the germline V gene. Deletions cut 5 bases from V and 1 base from J, with 14 bases between. The CDR3 sequence is CASSPGGDTNTEAFF. In DNA form, the CDR3 reads TGTGCCAGCAGTCCGGGGGGGGATACGAACACTGAAGCTTTCTTT.

This clonotype was recorded many times. This chain joins TRBV27 and TRBJ1-1; TRBD1 aligns across 7 bases. Germline CDR1 reads MNHEY; CDR2 reads SMNVEV (reference sequence). V lost 6 bases and J lost 4; bases outside the gene matches: 8. The CDR3 totals 14 residues. The DNA for the CDR3 is TGTGCCAGCAGAAAGACAGGGCTGGGCACTGAAGCTTTCTTT. Translating gives CASRKTGLGTEAFF.

This clonotype was seen repeatedly, ten times or more. This chain connects TRBV12-3 or TRBV12-4 to TRBJ2-3, with D perhaps being TRBD1 or TRBD2 (5 bases each). The CDR3 extends over 13 amino acids. Trimming left V 3 bases short and J 11 bases short, with 15 bases between. Here the CDR3 DNA reads TGTGCCAGCAGTTTTTCCGGGACCCGGGGGCAGTATTTT. It translates to CASSFSGTRGQYF.

This clonotype came up many times. This chain joins TRBV20-1 and TRBJ2-5; D is possibly TRBD2 (6 bases). Deletions cut 6 bases from V and 5 bases from J, with 19 bases between. This CDR3 region has 14 residues. CDR1 is DFQATT, CDR2 SNEGSKA, per germline (reference sequence). CDR3 in DNA: TGCAGTGCGCCGCGGGCGGGAATCTGGGAGACCCAGTACTTC. Translated: CSAPRAGIWETQYF.

The rearrangement joins TRBV7-9 to TRBJ1-2; TRBD1 aligns across 9 bases. Germline V lookup: CDR1 SEHNR, CDR2 FQNEAQ (reference sequence). CDR3 length equals 14 residues. V lost 4 bases to trimming and J lost 3 bases; unmatched junction nucleotides: 3. CDR3 sequence (DNA): TGTGCCAGCAGCTCGACAGGGGGAGACTATGGCTACACCTTC. This encodes CASSSTGGDYGYTF.

This clonotype has at least ten counts. The CDR3 region is CASSLNAVYEQYF. CDR3 DNA sequence: TGTGCCAGCAGTTTAAACGCCGTCTACGAGCAGTACTTC. The chain combines TRBV27 with TRBJ2-7; D call uncertain. The CDR3 consists of 13 residues. The V end was cut by 2 bases, the J end by 3 bases, with 8 bases between. CDR1 MNHEY and CDR2 SMNVEV come from the germline V gene (reference sequence).

This clonotype was counted ten times or more. The gene calls are TRBV6-2 or TRBV6-3 and TRBJ1-1; 8 positions match TRBD1. CDR1 MNHEY and CDR2 SVGEGT come from the germline V gene. This CDR3 region has 16 residues. The junction had 10 bases not matched to a gene; V was cut back by 2 bases and J by 5 bases. CDR3 loop: CASSYGRGLIGTEAFF. The DNA of the CDR3 is TGTGCCAGCAGTTACGGCAGGGGGCTAATTGGGACTGAAGCTTTCTTT.

This clonotype occurred many times. The chain uses TRBV5-6 and TRBJ2-7; 7 nucleotides line up with TRBD1. The length of the CDR3 is 15 residues. CDR1 is SGHDT and CDR2 is YYEEEE in the germline V gene. J gave up 0 bases and V 7 bases, and 10 bases lay outside the gene matches. The DNA for the CDR3 is TGTGCCAGCTATATAGGGGACAGAGACTCCTACGAGCAGTACTTC. Translating it yields CASYIGDRDSYEQYF. Variable domain in full (rest from reference TRBV5-6 and TRBJ2-7): DAGVTQSPTHLIKTRGQQVTLRCSPKSGHDTVSWYQQALGQGPQFIFQYYEEEERQRGNFPDRFSGHQFPNYSSELNVNALLLGDSALYLCASYIGDRDSYEQYFGPGTRLTVT.